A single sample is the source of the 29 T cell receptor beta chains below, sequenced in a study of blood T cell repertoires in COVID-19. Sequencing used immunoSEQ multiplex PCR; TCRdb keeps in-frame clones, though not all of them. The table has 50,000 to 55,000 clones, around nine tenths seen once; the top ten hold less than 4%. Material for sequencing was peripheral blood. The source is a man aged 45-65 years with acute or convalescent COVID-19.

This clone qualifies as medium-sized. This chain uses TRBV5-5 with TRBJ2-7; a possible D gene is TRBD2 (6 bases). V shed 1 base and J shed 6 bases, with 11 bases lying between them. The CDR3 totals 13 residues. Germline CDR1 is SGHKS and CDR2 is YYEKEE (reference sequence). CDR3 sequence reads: CASSLTGVGEQYF. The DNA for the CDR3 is TGTGCCAGCAGCTTGACGGGGGTCGGCGAGCAGTACTTC. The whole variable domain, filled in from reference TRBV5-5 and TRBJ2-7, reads DAGVTQSPTHLIKTRGQQVTLRCSPISGHKSVSWYQQVLGQGPQFIFQYYEKEERGRGNFPDRFSARQFPNYSSELNVNALLLGDSALYLCASSLTGVGEQYFGPGTRLTVT.

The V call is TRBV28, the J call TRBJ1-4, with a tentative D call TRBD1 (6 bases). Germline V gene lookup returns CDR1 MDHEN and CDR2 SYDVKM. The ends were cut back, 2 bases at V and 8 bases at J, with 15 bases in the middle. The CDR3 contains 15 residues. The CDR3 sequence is CASSLPTGGREKLFF. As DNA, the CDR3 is TGTGCCAGCAGTTTACCGACAGGCGGTCGCGAAAAACTGTTTTTT.

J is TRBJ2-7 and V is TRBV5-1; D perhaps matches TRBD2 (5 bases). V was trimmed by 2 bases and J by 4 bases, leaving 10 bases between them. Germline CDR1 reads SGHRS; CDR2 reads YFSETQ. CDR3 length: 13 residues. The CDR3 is CASSLPEGYEQYF. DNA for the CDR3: TGCGCCAGCAGCTTACCCGAGGGTTACGAGCAGTACTTC.

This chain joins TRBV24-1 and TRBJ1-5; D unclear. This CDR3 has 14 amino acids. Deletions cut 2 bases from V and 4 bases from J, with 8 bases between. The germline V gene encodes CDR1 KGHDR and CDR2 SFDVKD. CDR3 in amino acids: CATSDSLRNQPQHF. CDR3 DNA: TGTGCCACCAGTGATTCGCTCCGGAATCAGCCCCAGCATTTT.

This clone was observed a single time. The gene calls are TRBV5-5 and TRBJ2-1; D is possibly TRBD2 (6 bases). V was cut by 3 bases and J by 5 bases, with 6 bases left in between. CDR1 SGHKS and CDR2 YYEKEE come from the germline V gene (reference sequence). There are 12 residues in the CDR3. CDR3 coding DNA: TGTGCCAGCAGCTGGAGGGACAATGAGCAGTTCTTC. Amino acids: CASSWRDNEQFF.

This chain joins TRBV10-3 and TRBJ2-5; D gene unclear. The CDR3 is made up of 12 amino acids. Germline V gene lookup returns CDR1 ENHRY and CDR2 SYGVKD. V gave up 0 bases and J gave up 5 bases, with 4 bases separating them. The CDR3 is CAISESLETQYF. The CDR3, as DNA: TGTGCCATCAGTGAGTCCCTTGAGACCCAGTACTTC.

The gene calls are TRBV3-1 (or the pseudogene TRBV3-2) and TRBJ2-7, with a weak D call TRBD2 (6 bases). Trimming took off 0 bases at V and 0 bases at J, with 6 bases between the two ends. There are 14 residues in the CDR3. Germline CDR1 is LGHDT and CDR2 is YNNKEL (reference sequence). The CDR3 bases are TGTGCCAGCAGCCAAGAGGGACTCTCCTACGAGCAGTACTTC. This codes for CASSQEGLSYEQYF.

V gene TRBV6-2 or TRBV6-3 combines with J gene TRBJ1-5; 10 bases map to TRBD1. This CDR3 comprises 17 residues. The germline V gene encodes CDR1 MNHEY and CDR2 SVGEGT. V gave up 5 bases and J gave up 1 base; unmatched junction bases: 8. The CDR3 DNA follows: TGTGCCAGCAGTCTACGACAGGGGGCATGGAGCAATCAGCCCCAGCATTTT. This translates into CASSLRQGAWSNQPQHF.

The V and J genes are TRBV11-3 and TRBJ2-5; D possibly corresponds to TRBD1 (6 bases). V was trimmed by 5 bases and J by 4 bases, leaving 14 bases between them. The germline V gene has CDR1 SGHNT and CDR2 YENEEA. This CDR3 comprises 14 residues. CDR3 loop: CASSLNRVAETQYF. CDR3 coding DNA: TGTGCCAGCAGCCTTAACAGGGTTGCAGAGACCCAGTACTTC.

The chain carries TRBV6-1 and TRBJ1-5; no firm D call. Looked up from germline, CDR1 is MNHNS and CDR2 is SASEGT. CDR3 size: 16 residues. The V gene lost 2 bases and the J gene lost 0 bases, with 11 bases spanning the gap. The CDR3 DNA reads TGTGCCAGCAGTGAAAATGGTAGATATAGCAATCAGCCCCAGCATTTT. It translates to CASSENGRYSNQPQHF.

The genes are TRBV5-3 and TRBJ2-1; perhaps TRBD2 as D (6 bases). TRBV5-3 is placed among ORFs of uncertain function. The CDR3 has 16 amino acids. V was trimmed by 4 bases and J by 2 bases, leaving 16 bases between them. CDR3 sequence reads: CARSLLAWIPYNEQFF. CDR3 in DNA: TGTGCCAGAAGCCTACTAGCTTGGATCCCCTACAATGAGCAGTTCTTC.

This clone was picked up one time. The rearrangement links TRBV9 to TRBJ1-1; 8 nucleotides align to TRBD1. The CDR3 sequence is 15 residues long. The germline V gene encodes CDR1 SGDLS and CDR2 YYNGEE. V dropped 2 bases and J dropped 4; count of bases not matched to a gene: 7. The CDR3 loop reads CASSVGQEWRTEAFF. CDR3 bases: TGTGCCAGCAGCGTGGGACAGGAGTGGCGCACTGAAGCTTTCTTT.

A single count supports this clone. The CDR3 DNA follows: TGTGCCAGCTCCGGGACAGGGGGCTTCCAAGAGACCCAGTACTTC. Encoded protein: CASSGTGGFQETQYF. The chain couples TRBV6-5 to TRBJ2-5, with 12 bases that match TRBD1. There are 15 residues in the CDR3. V was clipped by 8 bases and J by 1 base; unmatched bases: 5. Germline V lookup: CDR1 MNHEY, CDR2 SVGAGI.

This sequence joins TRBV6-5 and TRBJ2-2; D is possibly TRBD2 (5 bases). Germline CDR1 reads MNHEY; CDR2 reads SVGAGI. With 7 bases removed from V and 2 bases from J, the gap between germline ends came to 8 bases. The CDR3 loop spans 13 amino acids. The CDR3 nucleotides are TGTGCCAGCACCCGGGGAAACACCGGGGAGCTGTTTTTT. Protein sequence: CASTRGNTGELFF.

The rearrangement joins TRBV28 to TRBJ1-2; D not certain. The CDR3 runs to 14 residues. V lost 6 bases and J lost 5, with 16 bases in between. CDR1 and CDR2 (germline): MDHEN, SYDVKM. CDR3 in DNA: TGTGCCAGCAGGGAGACGGAGGGATTTTATGGCTACACCTTC. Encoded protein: CASRETEGFYGYTF.

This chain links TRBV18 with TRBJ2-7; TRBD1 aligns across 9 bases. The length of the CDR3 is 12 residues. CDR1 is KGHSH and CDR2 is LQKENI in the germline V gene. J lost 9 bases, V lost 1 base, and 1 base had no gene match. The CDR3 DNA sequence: TGTGCCAGCTCACCACGACAGGGGGTGCAGTACTTC. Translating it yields CASSPRQGVQYF.

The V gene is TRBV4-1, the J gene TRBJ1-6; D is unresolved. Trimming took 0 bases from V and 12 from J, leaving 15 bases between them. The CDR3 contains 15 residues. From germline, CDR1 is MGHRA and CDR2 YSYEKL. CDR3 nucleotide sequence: TGCGCCAGCAGCCAAGATAGAGGAGGGATCGGACCCCTCCACTTT. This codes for CASSQDRGGIGPLHF.

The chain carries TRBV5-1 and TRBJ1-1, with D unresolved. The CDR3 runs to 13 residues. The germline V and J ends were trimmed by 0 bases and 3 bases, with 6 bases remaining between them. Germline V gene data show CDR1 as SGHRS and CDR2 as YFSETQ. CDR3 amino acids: CASSLDRYTEAFF. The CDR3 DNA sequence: TGCGCCAGCAGCTTGGACAGATACACTGAAGCTTTCTTT.

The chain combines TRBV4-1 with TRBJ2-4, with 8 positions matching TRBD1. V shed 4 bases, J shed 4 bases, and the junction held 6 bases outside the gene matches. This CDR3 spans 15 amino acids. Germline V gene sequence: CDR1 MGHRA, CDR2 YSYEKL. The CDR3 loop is CASSPSGTGKNIQYF. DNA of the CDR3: TGCGCCAGCAGCCCCTCCGGGACAGGTAAAAACATTCAGTACTTC.

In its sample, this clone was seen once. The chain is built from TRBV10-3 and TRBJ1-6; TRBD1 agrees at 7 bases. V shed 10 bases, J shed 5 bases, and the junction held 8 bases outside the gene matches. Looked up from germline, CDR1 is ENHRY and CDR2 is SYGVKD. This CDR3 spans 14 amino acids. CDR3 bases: TGTGCCACAGCATCGGGACAGAATAATTCACCCCTCCACTTT. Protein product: CATASGQNNSPLHF.

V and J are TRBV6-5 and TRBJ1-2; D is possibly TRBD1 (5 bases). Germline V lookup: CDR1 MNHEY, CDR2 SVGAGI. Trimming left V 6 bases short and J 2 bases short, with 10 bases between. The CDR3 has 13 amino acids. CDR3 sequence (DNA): TGTGCCAGCAGGCCGACAGAGAACTATGGCTACACCTTC. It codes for CASRPTENYGYTF.

CDR3 DNA sequence: TGTGCCAGCAGCCAAGTTAGCGGGGCGAGCTCCTACGAGCAGTACTTC. This codes for CASSQVSGASSYEQYF. The V gene is TRBV3-1 (or the pseudogene TRBV3-2), the J gene TRBJ2-7, with 8 positions matching TRBD2. CDR1 LGHDT and CDR2 YNNKEL come from the germline V gene (reference sequence). Trimming at V came to 1 base and at J to 0 bases, leaving 5 bases not matched to a gene. This CDR3 has 16 residues.

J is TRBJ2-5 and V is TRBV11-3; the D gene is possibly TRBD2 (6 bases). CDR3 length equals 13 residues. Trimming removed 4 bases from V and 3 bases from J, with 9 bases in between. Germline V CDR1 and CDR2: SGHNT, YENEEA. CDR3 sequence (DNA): TGTGCCAGCAGCTCGATAGCGGAAGAGACCCAGTACTTC. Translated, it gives CASSSIAEETQYF.

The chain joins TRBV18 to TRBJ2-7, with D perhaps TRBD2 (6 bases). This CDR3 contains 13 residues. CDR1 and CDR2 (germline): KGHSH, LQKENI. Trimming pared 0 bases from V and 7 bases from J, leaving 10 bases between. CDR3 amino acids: CASSPPGGDEQYF. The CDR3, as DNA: TGTGCCAGCTCACCACCGGGCGGGGATGAGCAGTACTTC. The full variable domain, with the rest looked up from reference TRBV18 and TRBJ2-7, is NAGVMQNPRHLVRRRGQEARLRCSPMKGHSHVYWYRQLPEEGLKFMVYLQKENIIDESGMPKERFSAEFPKEGPSILRIQQVVRGDSAAYFCASSPPGGDEQYFGPGTRLTVT.

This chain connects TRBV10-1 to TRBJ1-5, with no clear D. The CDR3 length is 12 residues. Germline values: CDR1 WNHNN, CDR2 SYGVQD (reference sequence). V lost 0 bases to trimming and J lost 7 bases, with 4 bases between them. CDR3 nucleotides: TGCGCCAGCAGTGAGTCCGGGCAGCCCCAGCATTTT. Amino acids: CASSESGQPQHF.

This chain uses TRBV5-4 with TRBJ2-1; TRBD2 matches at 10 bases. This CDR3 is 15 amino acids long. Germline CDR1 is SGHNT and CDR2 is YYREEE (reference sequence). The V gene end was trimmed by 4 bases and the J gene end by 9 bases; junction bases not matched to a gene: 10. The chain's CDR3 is CASSPGASGSGEQFF. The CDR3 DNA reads TGTGCCAGCAGCCCGGGGGCTAGCGGGAGTGGTGAGCAGTTCTTC. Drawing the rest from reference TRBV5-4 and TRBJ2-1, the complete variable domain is ETGVTQSPTHLIKTRGQQVTLRCSSQSGHNTVSWYQQALGQGPQFIFQYYREEENGRGNFPPRFSGLQFPNYSSELNVNALELDDSALYLCASSPGASGSGEQFFGPGTRLTVL.

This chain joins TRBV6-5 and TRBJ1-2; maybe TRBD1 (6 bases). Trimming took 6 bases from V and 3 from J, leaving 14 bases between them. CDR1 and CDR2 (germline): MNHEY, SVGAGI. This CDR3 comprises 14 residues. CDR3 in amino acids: CASSAQGSYYGYTF. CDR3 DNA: TGTGCCAGCAGCGCTCAGGGGTCCTACTATGGCTACACCTTC.

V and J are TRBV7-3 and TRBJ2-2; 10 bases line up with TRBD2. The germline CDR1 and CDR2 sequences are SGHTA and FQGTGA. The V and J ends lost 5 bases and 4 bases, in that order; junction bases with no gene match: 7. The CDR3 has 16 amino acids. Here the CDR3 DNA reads TGTGCCAGCAGCACGAGGACTAGCGGCGGCACCGGGGAGCTGTTTTTT. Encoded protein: CASSTRTSGGTGELFF.

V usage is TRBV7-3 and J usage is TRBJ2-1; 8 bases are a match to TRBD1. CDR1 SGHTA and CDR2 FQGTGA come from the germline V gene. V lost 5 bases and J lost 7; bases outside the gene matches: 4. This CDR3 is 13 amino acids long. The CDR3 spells CASSTRTGNEQFF. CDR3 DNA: TGTGCCAGCAGCACGCGGACAGGGAATGAGCAGTTCTTC.